This entry lists 8 T cell receptor beta chains sequenced from one sample in a study of CD8 T cells in ankylosing spondylitis. Regarding the study as a whole: Seemingly distinctive of ankylosing spondylitis blood was a TCR beta motif formed by eight highly homologous variants.

What these receptors recognize is not known. TCRdb processed the 5' RACE reads anew with MiXCR; each CDR3 protein has one entry. The sample comprises 670,000 or so distinct CDR3 sequences, about 20% of which are singletons, and 15% to 20% rests with the top ten. The sample was blood, either unsorted or a sorted T cell fraction (not recorded which). The receptors were gathered from a male donor with ankylosing spondylitis.

The gene calls are TRBV7-9 and TRBJ2-2; the match to TRBD2 covers 8 bases. The germline V gene encodes CDR1 SEHNR and CDR2 FQNEAQ (reference sequence). This CDR3 is 17 amino acids long. The CDR3 DNA reads TGTGCAGCTAGCTCGGGGGGGCTCCCCTACTCTACCGGGGAGCTGTTTTTT. This codes for CAASSGGLPYSTGELFF.

The chain links TRBV5-1 to TRBJ2-1; 9 positions agree with TRBD2. CDR1 SGHRS and CDR2 YFSETQ come from the germline V gene. This CDR3 comprises 13 residues. The trim removed 0 bases at V and 9 bases at J, leaving 1 base unmatched. CDR3 nucleotide sequence: TGCGCCAGCAGCTTGGTAGCGGGGGTTGAGCAGTTCTTC. This translates into CASSLVAGVEQFF.

As for this clonotype: As the CDR3 is not closed by the conserved phenylalanine or tryptophan, this likely results from a read error. This rearrangement joins TRBV7-8 to TRBJ2-7; D is unclear. The V end lost 3 bases, the J end lost 0 bases, and 9 bases lay between the germline ends. Germline V gives CDR1 SGHVS, CDR2 FQNEAQ. The CDR3 has 14 residues. The CDR3 reads CASSLVYNSYEQYS. The CDR3 coding sequence is TGTGCCAGCAGCTTGGTCTACAACTCCTACGAGCAGTACTCC.

The chain joins TRBV2 to TRBJ2-5; TRBD2 matches at 11 bases. Germline V lookup: CDR1 SNHLY, CDR2 FYNNEI. CDR3 length: 16 amino acids. Trimming at V came to 4 bases and at J to 3 bases, leaving 7 bases not matched to a gene. The CDR3 spells CASSVSLTSGEETQYF. DNA of the CDR3: TGTGCCAGCAGTGTCTCTTTGACTAGCGGGGAAGAGACCCAGTACTTC.

This clonotype was detected a few times. The chain is built from TRBV18 and TRBJ2-5; TRBD1 agrees at 7 bases. CDR1 and CDR2 from the germline V gene are KGHSH and LQKENI. This CDR3 has 15 residues. Trimming removed 3 bases from V and 1 base from J; junction bases left unmatched: 5. CDR3 nucleotide sequence: TGTGCCAGCTCACCTTGGGACAGACCCCAAGAGACCCAGTACTTC. Its translation: CASSPWDRPQETQYF.

The chain carries TRBV12-3 or TRBV12-4 and TRBJ2-7, with 7 positions matching TRBD2. Losses at the gene ends were 5 bases for V and 2 bases for J; bases not matched to a gene: 6. This CDR3 has 14 residues. The CDR3 DNA reads as TGTGCCAGCAGTGGGAGGGAGGCCCCCTACGAGCAGTACTTC. Amino acid sequence: CASSGREAPYEQYF.

The V gene is TRBV10-2, the J gene TRBJ1-1; D is undetermined. Germline lookup yields CDR1 WSHSY and CDR2 SAAADI. Trimming cost V 0 bases and J 1 base, with 15 bases left between them. This CDR3 is built from 17 residues. This CDR3 is CASSESGAGLWNTEAFF. CDR3 nucleotides: TGCGCCAGCAGTGAGTCCGGCGCGGGATTATGGAACACTGAAGCTTTCTTT.

The chain employs TRBV12-3 or TRBV12-4 and TRBJ2-2, with D perhaps matching TRBD1 or TRBD2 (5 bases each). Between the trimmed V and J ends, which lost 5 bases and 6 bases, there was a span of 13 bases. The CDR3 has 14 amino acids. The CDR3 DNA reads TGTGCCAGCAGTGTCCGGGGCCGACCCGGGGAGCTGTTTTTT. As protein: CASSVRGRPGELFF.